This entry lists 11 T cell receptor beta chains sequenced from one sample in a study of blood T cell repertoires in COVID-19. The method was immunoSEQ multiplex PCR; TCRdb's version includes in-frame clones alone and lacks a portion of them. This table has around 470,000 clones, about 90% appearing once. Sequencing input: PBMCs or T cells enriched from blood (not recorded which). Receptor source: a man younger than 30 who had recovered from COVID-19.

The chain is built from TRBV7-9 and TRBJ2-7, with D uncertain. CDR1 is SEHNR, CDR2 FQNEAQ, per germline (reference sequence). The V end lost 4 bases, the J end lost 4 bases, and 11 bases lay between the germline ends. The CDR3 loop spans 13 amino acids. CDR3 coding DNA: TGTGCCAGCAGCTCCGGGTCAACTTACGAGCAGTACTTC. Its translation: CASSSGSTYEQYF. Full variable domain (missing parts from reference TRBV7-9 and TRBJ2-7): DTGVSQNPRHKITKRGQNVTFRCDPISEHNRLYWYRQTLGQGPEFLTYFQNEAQLEKSRLLSDRFSAERPKGSFSTLEIQRTEQGDSAMYLCASSSGSTYEQYFGPGTRLTVT.

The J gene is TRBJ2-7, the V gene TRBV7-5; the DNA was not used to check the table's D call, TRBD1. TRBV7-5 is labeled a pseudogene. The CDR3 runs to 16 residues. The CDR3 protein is CVRSLESVQGIGEQYF. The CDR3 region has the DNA TGTGTCAGAAGCTTAGAGTCCGTACAGGGGATCGGGGAGCAGTACTTC.

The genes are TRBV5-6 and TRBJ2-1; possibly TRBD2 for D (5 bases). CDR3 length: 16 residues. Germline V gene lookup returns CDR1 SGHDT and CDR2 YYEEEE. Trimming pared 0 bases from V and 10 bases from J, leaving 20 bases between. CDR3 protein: CASSLGGRAREREQFF. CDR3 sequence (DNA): TGTGCCAGCAGCTTGGGAGGGAGAGCAAGGGAAAGGGAGCAGTTCTTC.

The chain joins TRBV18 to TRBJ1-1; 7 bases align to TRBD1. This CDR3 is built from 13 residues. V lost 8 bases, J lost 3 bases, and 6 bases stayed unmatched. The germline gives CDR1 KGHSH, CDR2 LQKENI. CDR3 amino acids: CASEGGGYTEAFF. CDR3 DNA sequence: TGTGCCAGCGAAGGGGGCGGATACACTGAAGCTTTCTTT.

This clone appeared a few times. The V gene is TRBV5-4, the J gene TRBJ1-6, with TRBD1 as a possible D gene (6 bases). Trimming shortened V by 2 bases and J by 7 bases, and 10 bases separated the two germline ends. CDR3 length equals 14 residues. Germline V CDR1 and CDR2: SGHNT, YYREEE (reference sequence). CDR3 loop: CASSFGQNNSPLHF. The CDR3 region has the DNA TGTGCCAGCAGCTTCGGACAGAACAATTCACCCCTCCACTTT.

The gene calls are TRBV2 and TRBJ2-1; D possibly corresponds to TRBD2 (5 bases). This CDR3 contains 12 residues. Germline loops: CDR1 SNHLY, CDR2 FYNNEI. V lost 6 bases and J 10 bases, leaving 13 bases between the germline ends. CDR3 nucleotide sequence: TGTGCCAGCAGAACGTCGGTAGCGGAGCAGTTCTTC. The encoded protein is CASRTSVAEQFF.

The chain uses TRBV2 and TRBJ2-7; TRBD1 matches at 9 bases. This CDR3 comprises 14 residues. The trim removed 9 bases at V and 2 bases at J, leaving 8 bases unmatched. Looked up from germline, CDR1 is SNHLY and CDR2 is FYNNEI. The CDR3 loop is CASRLGQGTYEQYF. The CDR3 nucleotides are TGTGCCAGTCGGCTGGGACAGGGTACCTACGAGCAGTACTTC. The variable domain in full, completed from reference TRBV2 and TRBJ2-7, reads EPEVTQTPSHQVTQMGQEVILRCVPISNHLYFYWYRQILGQKVEFLVSFYNNEISEKSEIFDDQFSVERPDGSNFTLKIRSTKLEDSAMYFCASRLGQGTYEQYFGPGTRLTVT.

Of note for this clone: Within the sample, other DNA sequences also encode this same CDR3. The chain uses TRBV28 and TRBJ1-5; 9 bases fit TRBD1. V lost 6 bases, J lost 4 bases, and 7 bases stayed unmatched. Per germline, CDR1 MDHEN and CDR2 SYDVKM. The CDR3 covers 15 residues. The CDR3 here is CASSPGQGNNQPQHF. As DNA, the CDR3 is TGTGCCAGCAGCCCGGGACAGGGAAATAATCAGCCCCAGCATTTT.

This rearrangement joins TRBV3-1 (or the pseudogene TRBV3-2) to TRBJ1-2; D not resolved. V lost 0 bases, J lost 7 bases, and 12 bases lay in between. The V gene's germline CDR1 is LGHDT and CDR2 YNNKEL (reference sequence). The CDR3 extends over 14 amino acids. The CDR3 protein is CASSQEWGVGGYTF. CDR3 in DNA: TGTGCCAGCAGCCAAGAATGGGGAGTTGGTGGCTACACCTTC.

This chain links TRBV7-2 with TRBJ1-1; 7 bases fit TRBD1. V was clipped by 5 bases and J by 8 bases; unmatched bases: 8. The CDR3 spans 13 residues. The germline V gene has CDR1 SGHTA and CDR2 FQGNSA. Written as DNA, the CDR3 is TGTGCCAGCAGCCCCCACAGGGGTTCGGAAGCTTTCTTT. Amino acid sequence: CASSPHRGSEAFF.

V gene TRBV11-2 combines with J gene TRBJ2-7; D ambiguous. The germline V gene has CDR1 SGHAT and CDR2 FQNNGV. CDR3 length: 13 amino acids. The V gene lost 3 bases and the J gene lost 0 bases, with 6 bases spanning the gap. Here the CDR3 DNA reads TGTGCCAGCAGCTTCTCCAGCTCCTACGAGCAGTACTTC. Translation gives CASSFSSSYEQYF. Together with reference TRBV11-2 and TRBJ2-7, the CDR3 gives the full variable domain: EAGVAQSPRYKIIEKRQSVAFWCNPISGHATLYWYQQILGQGPKLLIQFQNNGVVDDSQLPKDRFSAERLKGVDSTLKIQPAKLEDSAVYLCASSFSSSYEQYFGPGTRLTVT.